The 8 T cell receptor beta chains presented below share a single source sample, sequenced in a study of Ad26.COV2.S vaccination and SARS-CoV-2 variants. Only in-frame clones appear in the TCRdb table, and some are missing; sequencing was by immunoSEQ multiplex PCR. The sample carries about 350,000 clones, around 92% recorded once. The sequencing here drew on peripheral blood, taken after recovery from COVID-19. The receptor set was obtained from a human donor who had recovered from COVID-19.

This clone has only one observation. The chain couples TRBV18 to TRBJ1-1; D is undetermined. Germline CDR1 and CDR2: KGHSH and LQKENI. V was pared by 5 bases and J by 2 bases, with 3 bases between. The CDR3 loop spans 11 amino acids. The CDR3 DNA follows: TGTGCCAGCTCAGGTAACACTGAAGCTTTCTTT. Translation: CASSGNTEAFF. The entire variable domain, with the rest obtained from reference TRBV18 and TRBJ1-1, is as follows: NAGVMQNPRHLVRRRGQEARLRCSPMKGHSHVYWYRQLPEEGLKFMVYLQKENIIDESGMPKERFSAEFPKEGPSILRIQQVVRGDSAAYFCASSGNTEAFFGQGTRLTVV.

The chain links TRBV9 to TRBJ2-7; maybe TRBD1 (5 bases). The length of the CDR3 is 12 residues. Germline assignment: CDR1 SGDLS and CDR2 YYNGEE. The CDR3 region is CPQGAGCHEQYF. The CDR3 DNA is TGTCCCCAAGGAGCAGGGTGTCACGAGCAGTACTTC.

For this clone: One base separates it from a far larger clone, so it is likely a read error. The chain recombines TRBV6-4 with TRBJ2-2; D is possibly TRBD1 or TRBD2 (5 bases each). The CDR3 is 14 amino acids. Germline loops: CDR1 MRHNA, CDR2 SNTAGT. V was pared by 6 bases and J by 2 bases, with 10 bases between. The CDR3 spells CASSRDGNTGELFF. Written as DNA, the CDR3 is TGTGCCAGCAGCCGGGACGGTAACACCGGGGAGCTGTTTTTT.

This clone was observed once. The V gene is TRBV30, the J gene TRBJ1-4, with a possible D match to TRBD1 (6 bases). The length of the CDR3 is 15 residues. The germline V and J ends were trimmed by 4 bases and 7 bases, with 19 bases remaining between them. CDR1 GTSNPN and CDR2 SVGIG come from the germline V gene (reference sequence). The CDR3 DNA reads as TGTGCCTGGATTTGGTCGGGGGCAGGGAGTGAAAAACTGTTTTTT. It is translated as CAWIWSGAGSEKLFF.

The sample holds a few counts of this clone. The chain uses TRBV19 and TRBJ1-1, with D tentatively TRBD1 (5 bases). V dropped 7 bases and J dropped 1 base, with 16 bases sitting between them. The CDR3 consists of 15 residues. CDR1 is LNHDA and CDR2 is SQIVND in the germline V gene (reference sequence). The DNA of the CDR3 is TGTGCCAGTACCCCAAAGGGGTCAGGGAACACTGAAGCTTTCTTT. Translated: CASTPKGSGNTEAFF.

The chain has TRBV5-6 and TRBJ1-2; 9 bases line up with TRBD1. Germline V gene sequence: CDR1 SGHDT, CDR2 YYEEEE. With 5 bases clipped from V and 7 bases from J, the junction kept 6 bases outside the gene matches. CDR3 length: 13 residues. CDR3 coding DNA: TGTGCCAGCAGAATGGACAGGGGCAGTGGCTACACCTTC. Translating gives CASRMDRGSGYTF.

A note on this clone: This sample includes further DNA sequences coding for the same CDR3. The chain links TRBV18 to TRBJ1-5; weak D call: TRBD1 (5 bases). The germline gives CDR1 KGHSH, CDR2 LQKENI. There are 15 residues in the CDR3. Trimming removed 6 bases at V and 4 bases at J, with 16 bases between. As DNA, the CDR3 is TGTGCCAGCTCGCCCGGGGGGATGGGTAATCAGCCCCAGCATTTT. This sequence encodes CASSPGGMGNQPQHF.

The chain carries TRBV19 and TRBJ1-3; D is unresolved. V lost 5 bases and J lost 4, with 15 bases in between. Germline V gene data show CDR1 as LNHDA and CDR2 as SQIVND (reference sequence). The CDR3 consists of 15 residues. In DNA, the CDR3 is TGTGCCAGTAGTCCCTCCCCAGTGAGCGGAAACACCATATATTTT. Its protein product is CASSPSPVSGNTIYF.